A single sample gave rise to the 23 T cell receptor beta chains below, sequenced in a study of blood T cell repertoires in COVID-19 (dated by TCRdb to about 2020). The library was obtained by the immunoSEQ multiplex PCR assay. The table comes from immuneACCESS by way of TCRdb, which keeps in-frame sequences with V and J called. Part of the clones is missing from these tables; in studies checked, under half for an unresolved V gene and the rest for unknown reasons. This sample lists 650,000 to 800,000 clones; just under 90% were detected once. The top ten clones comprise over 0.2% of the sample. The sequenced sample consisted of peripheral blood. Receptor source: a young woman with acute or convalescent COVID-19.

This chain connects TRBV5-1 to TRBJ1-5, with TRBD1 as a possible D gene (5 bases). This CDR3 has 15 residues. Per germline, CDR1 SGHRS and CDR2 YFSETQ. Trimming removed 0 bases from V and 6 bases from J, with 13 bases in between. The CDR3 region is CASSLAPGSGQPQHF. In DNA form, the CDR3 reads TGCGCCAGCAGCTTGGCCCCAGGGTCGGGTCAGCCCCAGCATTTT.

J is TRBJ2-1 and V is TRBV2; D ambiguous. Germline lookup yields CDR1 SNHLY and CDR2 FYNNEI. The CDR3 contains 12 residues. The V end was cut by 8 bases, the J end by 12 bases, with 17 bases between. Here the CDR3 DNA reads TGTGCCAGCCAAAGTTCTATCATCGGGCAGTTCTTC. Protein product: CASQSSIIGQFF.

The chain carries TRBV9 and TRBJ2-1, with no clear D. Germline-derived CDR1 and CDR2 are SGDLS and YYNGEE. V shed 0 bases and J shed 2 bases, with 12 bases lying between them. The length of the CDR3 is 16 residues. Written as DNA, the CDR3 is TGTGCCAGCAGCGTAGTAGATAGAATAGCCTACAATGAGCAGTTCTTC. Translated, it gives CASSVVDRIAYNEQFF.

This clone was counted only a few times. V usage is TRBV12-3 or TRBV12-4 and J usage is TRBJ1-2, with D hard to call. The V gene lost 2 bases and the J gene lost 8 bases, with 12 bases spanning the gap. The CDR3 contains 13 residues. The CDR3 coding sequence is TGTGCCAGCAGTTTAATGTTGCCGGGGGGCTACACCTTC. As protein: CASSLMLPGGYTF.

This sequence joins TRBV30 and TRBJ1-1; D gene unclear. The CDR3 runs 12 residues. Germline V lookup: CDR1 GTSNPN, CDR2 SVGIG (reference sequence). The ends were cut back, 2 bases at V and 6 bases at J, with 10 bases in the middle. The CDR3 region is CAWSLGRAEAFF. In DNA, the CDR3 is TGTGCCTGGAGTCTAGGGAGAGCTGAAGCTTTCTTT.

This clone has more than one count but fewer than ten. This chain connects TRBV5-1 to TRBJ2-7; D not resolved. Trimming pared 0 bases from V and 4 bases from J, leaving 5 bases between. This CDR3 contains 12 residues. Per the germline V gene, CDR1 is SGHRS and CDR2 is YFSETQ. CDR3 protein: CASSLERYEQYF. The CDR3 nucleotides read TGCGCCAGCAGCTTGGAGCGATACGAGCAGTACTTC.

This clone was recorded a few times. V gene TRBV3-1 (or the pseudogene TRBV3-2) combines with J gene TRBJ2-1, with TRBD2 identical over 8 bases. Germline V gene data show CDR1 as LGHDT and CDR2 as YNNKEL (reference sequence). V lost 0 bases to trimming and J lost 3 bases; unmatched junction nucleotides: 16. This CDR3 is 20 amino acids long. The CDR3 loop reads CASSQEAPLSGGGSYNEQFF. Here the CDR3 DNA reads TGTGCCAGCAGCCAAGAAGCCCCGTTGAGCGGGGGAGGGAGCTACAATGAGCAGTTCTTC.

This clone has just one count. The chain combines TRBV9 with TRBJ1-2; a possible D gene is TRBD1 (5 bases). CDR1 SGDLS and CDR2 YYNGEE come from the germline V gene. CDR3 length equals 17 residues. The germline V and J ends were trimmed by 4 bases and 7 bases, with 26 bases remaining between them. The CDR3 region has the DNA TGTGCCAGCAGCCCGTCCATTTCGACGGGACTTAAAAGTGGCTACACCTTC. Translating gives CASSPSISTGLKSGYTF.

The chain uses TRBV5-1 and TRBJ2-5; 13 positions match TRBD2. Germline lookup yields CDR1 SGHRS and CDR2 YFSETQ. The CDR3 runs 17 residues. Trimming at V came to 2 bases and at J to 0 bases, leaving 4 bases not matched to a gene. This chain's CDR3 is CASSFGLAGAYQETQYF. The CDR3 DNA sequence: TGCGCCAGCAGCTTTGGACTAGCGGGGGCCTACCAAGAGACCCAGTACTTC.

This chain uses TRBV3-1 (or the pseudogene TRBV3-2) with TRBJ1-4; 9 nucleotides agree with TRBD1. V shed 3 bases and J 2 bases; nucleotides not matched to a gene: 4. This CDR3 spans 16 amino acids. Germline CDR1 and CDR2: LGHDT and YNNKEL (reference sequence). The CDR3 bases are TGTGCCAGCAGCCAGGGGACAGGGCGCACTAATGAAAAACTGTTTTTT. This codes for CASSQGTGRTNEKLFF.

The rearrangement uses TRBV7-2 and TRBJ2-3; the D gene is possibly TRBD2 (7 bases). Germline V gene data show CDR1 as SGHTA and CDR2 as FQGNSA. CDR3 length equals 14 residues. V shed 4 bases and J shed 4 bases, with 12 bases lying between them. Here the CDR3 reads CASSSLGGADTQYF. CDR3 DNA sequence: TGTGCCAGCAGCTCCTTAGGGGGGGCAGATACGCAGTATTTT. The full variable domain, completed using reference TRBV7-2 and TRBJ2-3, is GAGVSQSPSNKVTEKGKDVELRCDPISGHTALYWYRQSLGQGLEFLIYFQGNSAPDKSGLPSDRFSAERTGGSVSTLTIQRTQQEDSAVYLCASSSLGGADTQYFGPGTRLTVL.

This sequence joins TRBV4-1 and TRBJ2-7, with TRBD1 identical over 9 bases. The CDR3 length is 16 residues. Per the germline V gene, CDR1 is MGHRA and CDR2 is YSYEKL. Trimming cost V 3 bases and J 5 bases; bases outside gene matches: 11. The DNA of the CDR3 is TGCGCCAGCAGCCATAGGCAAGGACAGGGGCTAAACGAGCAGTACTTC. Translated, it gives CASSHRQGQGLNEQYF.

The CDR3 here is CATSDHRVQFF. CDR3 sequence (DNA): TGTGCCACCAGTGACCACAGGGTACAGTTCTTC. The genes are TRBV24-1 and TRBJ2-1; D is perhaps TRBD1 (6 bases). CDR3 length: 11 residues. CDR1 is KGHDR and CDR2 is SFDVKD in the germline V gene. Trimming took off 4 bases at V and 13 bases at J, with 10 bases between the two ends.

The rearrangement uses TRBV9 and TRBJ2-3; 9 nucleotides match TRBD2. This CDR3 has 17 amino acids. The V gene's germline CDR1 is SGDLS and CDR2 YYNGEE. V lost 3 bases to trimming and J lost 3 bases; unmatched junction nucleotides: 11. CDR3 region: CASSAHTLAGDTDTQYF. Written as DNA, the CDR3 is TGTGCCAGCAGCGCACATACACTAGCGGGTGATACAGATACGCAGTATTTT.

In nucleotides, the CDR3 is TGTGCCAGCAGTTTTCAGCCCACAGGGTCGGCTGAAGCTTTCTTT. It codes for CASSFQPTGSAEAFF. The rearrangement joins TRBV27 to TRBJ1-1; the D gene is possibly TRBD1 (6 bases). From germline, CDR1 is MNHEY and CDR2 SMNVEV (reference sequence). The CDR3 has 15 residues. Trimming stripped 3 bases from V and 6 bases from J, with 17 bases between.

The J gene is TRBJ1-3, the V gene TRBV3-1 (or the pseudogene TRBV3-2); D might be TRBD1 (6 bases). Trimming removed 0 bases from V and 0 bases from J, with 21 bases in between. CDR3 length: 20 residues. Germline assignment: CDR1 LGHDT and CDR2 YNNKEL (reference sequence). CDR3 in amino acids: CASSQDVVETGKLSGNTIYF. CDR3 coding DNA: TGTGCCAGCAGCCAAGATGTAGTGGAGACAGGCAAACTCTCTGGAAACACCATATATTTT.

The V and J genes are TRBV19 and TRBJ1-2; D is unresolved. CDR3 size: 16 residues. Germline loops: CDR1 LNHDA, CDR2 SQIVND (reference sequence). Trimming shortened V by 5 bases and J by 6 bases, and 22 bases separated the two germline ends. The CDR3 DNA follows: TGTGCCAGTAGTTGGGCAGCCTATCAACCCCTAAATGGCTACACCTTC. Its translation: CASSWAAYQPLNGYTF.

The chain carries TRBV9 and TRBJ1-2; 7 bases fit TRBD1. The V and J ends lost 0 bases and 8 bases, in that order; junction bases with no gene match: 4. CDR1 and CDR2 from the germline V gene are SGDLS and YYNGEE. This CDR3 comprises 13 residues. CDR3 nucleotide sequence: TGTGCCAGCAGCGTAGGGCAGGGGGTGGGCTACACCTTC. Amino acids: CASSVGQGVGYTF.

This sequence joins TRBV7-3 and TRBJ2-2; D remains unclear. The CDR3 is 13 amino acids. Germline-derived CDR1 and CDR2 are SGHTA and FQGTGA. V lost 5 bases, J lost 8 bases, and 12 bases lay in between. CDR3 loop: CASSPSRWGELFF. The CDR3, as DNA: TGTGCCAGCAGCCCTAGTCGATGGGGGGAGCTGTTTTTT.

This chain uses TRBV7-2 with TRBJ2-1, with D tentatively TRBD2 (5 bases). Trimming stripped 1 base from V and 10 bases from J, with 8 bases between. CDR3 length equals 12 residues. Germline lookup yields CDR1 SGHTA and CDR2 FQGNSA. CDR3 residues: CASSLVLAEQFF. In nucleotides, the CDR3 is TGTGCCAGCAGCTTAGTTCTAGCCGAGCAGTTCTTC.

This rearrangement joins TRBV27 to TRBJ1-2, with unresolved D. The V gene's germline CDR1 is MNHEY and CDR2 SMNVEV (reference sequence). The CDR3 has 13 residues. Trimming took off 3 bases at V and 7 bases at J, with 12 bases between the two ends. The CDR3 protein is CASSLYSGSGYTF. For the CDR3, the DNA is TGTGCCAGCAGTTTGTACTCCGGTTCTGGCTACACCTTC.

This chain uses TRBV19 with TRBJ1-4; 7 positions agree with TRBD1. Per germline, CDR1 LNHDA and CDR2 SQIVND (reference sequence). The ends lost 6 bases at V and 3 bases at J; junction bases unmatched: 4. The CDR3 runs to 14 residues. The CDR3 nucleotides are TGTGCCAGTAGGCAGACAGGGTCTAATGAAAAACTGTTTTTT. Protein product: CASRQTGSNEKLFF. The full variable domain, in which reference TRBV19 and TRBJ1-4 provide the parts outside the CDR3, is DGGITQSPKYLFRKEGQNVTLSCEQNLNHDAMYWYRQDPGQGLRLIYYSQIVNDFQKGDIAEGYSVSREKKESFPLTVTSAQKNPTAFYLCASRQTGSNEKLFFGSGTQLSVL.

This clone has more than one count but fewer than ten. This sequence joins TRBV9 and TRBJ2-7; 10 bases map to TRBD1. Trimming at V came to 4 bases and at J to 0 bases, leaving 4 bases not matched to a gene. The CDR3 contains 15 residues. CDR1 is SGDLS and CDR2 is YYNGEE in the germline V gene. This chain's CDR3 is CASSPGQGSSYEQYF. The DNA for the CDR3 is TGTGCCAGCAGCCCGGGACAGGGGTCCTCCTACGAGCAGTACTTC.